These T cell receptor beta chains were read from a single sample in a study of shared clonotypes between healthy human individuals. Libraries were prepared by immunoSEQ multiplex PCR; TCRdb keeps only in-frame clonotypes and omits some of them. This repertoire shows some 490,000 clones, about 78% found once; its top ten account for about 11%. Material: PBMCs. The receptors here all came from a woman aged 35 to 49 in good health. Some clones in this sample may be carry-over from other donors' samples. Each CDR3 is given with its conserved first and last residue. D genes are given only for firm matches. Part of the rows lack a size; the others show once, few, many or a class for expanded clones.

j_call d_call v_call clone_size cdr3_aa
TRBJ2-7 . TRBV19 . CASSTLVPSYEQYF
TRBJ2-1 TRBD2 TRBV9 . CASTGAGGNEQFF
TRBJ1-1 . TRBV30 few CAWIKGSAEAFF
TRBJ2-3 . TRBV10-3 . CAISERVVTDTQYF
TRBJ1-1 TRBD1 TRBV5-8 . CASSWEGQGLRMNTEAFF
TRBJ2-7 TRBD2 TRBV10-3 few CAISGDASGTYEQYF
TRBJ2-7 TRBD2 TRBV10-3 once CAISESRLAGVALYEQYF
TRBJ2-4 . TRBV7-8 . CASSLVAGQNIQYF
TRBJ1-5 . TRBV7-2 . CASTPGVNQPQHF
TRBJ2-1 TRBD2 TRBV7-2 . CASSLKGLAGEINEQFF
TRBJ2-1 TRBD2 TRBV18 . CASSPPGTSGSHEQFF
TRBJ1-1 . TRBV2 . CASSERSLGLNTEAFF
TRBJ2-2 TRBD2 TRBV7-3 . CASSPRLAGASNTGELFF
TRBJ2-2 . TRBV28 . CASMSGGGELFF
TRBJ2-7 TRBD2 TRBV28 . CASSPTSGFSYEQYF
TRBJ2-7 TRBD1 TRBV29-1 . CSATGQGAHEQYF
TRBJ2-5 TRBD2 TRBV7-8 . CASSLGRTSAQETQYF
TRBJ1-6 . TRBV2 . CASSGDSSPFSPLHF
TRBJ2-1 . TRBV27 . CASSLVAGQRNEQFF
TRBJ1-2 TRBD1 TRBV25-1 . CASASDRAGGYTF
TRBJ2-1 TRBD2 TRBV7-7 . CASSPGLNLNEQFF
TRBJ2-5 TRBD2 TRBV7-9 . CASSSRLAGQETQYF
TRBJ1-5 . TRBV5-6 . CASSLMGNQPQHF
TRBJ1-2 . TRBV5-4 . CASSFLGGLVGYTF
TRBJ1-6 . TRBV30 . CAVNGNSPLHF
TRBJ2-7 . TRBV5-3 once CARSLGARVSYEQYF
TRBJ2-7 . TRBV4-3 . CASSQDTGVSYEQYF
TRBJ1-5 TRBD1 TRBV5-5 few CASSLAGGLSNQPQHF
TRBJ2-7 . TRBV28 . CASSIPGRYEQYF
TRBJ2-1 TRBD2 TRBV25-1 few CASFWTSGNHNEQFF
TRBJ2-1 . TRBV18 few CASSPRTDRDNEQFF
TRBJ2-7 . TRBV19 . CASSIALDRSYEQYF
TRBJ2-5 TRBD1 TRBV28 . CASRKQGGETQYF
TRBJ1-2 . TRBV7-8 . CASSLGPPQLNYGYTF
TRBJ2-7 . TRBV7-9 medium-sized CASSFLRYSPYEQYF
TRBJ2-1 . TRBV4-2 few CASSQDRNGNEQFF
TRBJ2-2 . TRBV15 . CATSREETELFF
TRBJ2-5 . TRBV4-2 . CASSQVGNEETQYF
TRBJ2-7 TRBD2 TRBV19 . CASSIEPSGSSYEQYF
TRBJ1-1 TRBD1 TRBV29-1 . CSVERTGGSEAFF
TRBJ2-2 . TRBV28 . CASSPSFGELFF
TRBJ2-1 TRBD2 TRBV11-2 . CASSRGTSGYNEQFF
TRBJ1-3 TRBD1 TRBV7-9 once CASSPPGTGGSGNTIYF
TRBJ1-4 . TRBV4-1 once CASSQPGPMREKLFF
TRBJ2-4 TRBD1 TRBV7-2 . CASSQGTGGGTKNIQYF
TRBJ2-7 . TRBV7-2 . CASSSTLAVIYEQYF
TRBJ2-7 . TRBV30 . CAWAQGYEQYF
TRBJ1-5 TRBD1 TRBV11-1 . CASSYSTGTVNQPQHF
TRBJ2-7 TRBD1 TRBV25-1 . CASSESLDRSSYEQYF
TRBJ1-2 . TRBV28 . CASNHLNRGYTF
TRBJ1-5 . TRBV6-1 . CASSGQGSQPQHF
TRBJ2-7 . TRBV28 . CASRPRDNSYEQYF
TRBJ1-5 . TRBV19 once CASSAVGGGNQPQHF